This T cell receptor (beta chain) emerged from a study of blood T cell repertoires in COVID-19. In the study overall: COVID-19 samples, acute and convalescent, were from the United States, Italy and Spain.

Data came from immunoSEQ multiplex PCR; TCRdb stores just in-frame clones and leaves some out. This sample has approximately 170,000 clones, with over 75% found just once. V trimming: 0 bases; J trimming: 4 bases; junction bases outside the gene matches: 6. The CDR3 loop spans 17 amino acids. Per germline, CDR1 LGHNA and CDR2 YSLEER. Sequenced input: PBMCs or T cells enriched from blood (not recorded which). This sequence joins TRBV4-3 and TRBJ2-1; 10 nucleotides agree with TRBD2. The TCR comes from a young woman who had recovered from COVID-19. CDR3: CASSQDPSGGVYNEQFF. The CDR3 DNA reads TGCGCCAGCAGCCAAGACCCCAGCGGGGGGGTATACAATGAGCAGTTCTTC.